This T cell receptor beta chain was found in a study of metastatic and nonmetastatic thyroid tumors. Across the study: Repertoire comparisons spanned blood and tumor or nodule tissue from malignant and benign thyroid patients.

TCRdb redid the clone calls on the PCR reads using MiXCR. Altogether about 28,000 clones are present, 20% to 25% being singletons, with the ten largest covering roughly two fifths. This CDR3 has 18 residues. The germline gives CDR1 SGHDT, CDR2 YYEEEE. J lost 3 bases, V lost 3 bases, and 15 bases had no gene match. Patients had received no treatment of any kind before thyroid surgery. This clone was seen ten or more times. The source material was blood. This clonotype was sampled from a female donor with papillary thyroid cancer or a benign thyroid nodule (not recorded which). Some clones in this sample may be carry-over from other donors' samples. This chain links TRBV5-6 with TRBJ2-7, with 10 bases that match TRBD1. CDR3 in DNA: TGTGCCAGCAGCTGGTATAGGGACAGGGGAAACTTAAACTACGAGCAGTACTTC. Amino acid sequence: CASSWYRDRGNLNYEQYF.